This T cell receptor (beta chain) derives from a study of T cell changes during pregnancy in multiple sclerosis. TCRdb's copy holds only in-frame clones and misses some; the assay was immunoSEQ multiplex PCR. Counted here are 50,000 to 65,000 clones, more than 90% occurring once; the ten biggest clones make up approximately 3%. The junction had 5 bases not matched to a gene; V was cut back by 4 bases and J by 4 bases. The CDR3 is made up of 15 amino acids. Germline lookup yields CDR1 SGHRS and CDR2 YFSETQ. This clonotype was sampled from a female donor with multiple sclerosis, enrolled in a pregnancy study. The sample was CD8+ T cells from peripheral blood mononuclear cells, taken before pregnancy. The chain uses TRBV5-1 and TRBJ2-1; 10 nucleotides match TRBD2. Written as DNA, the CDR3 is TGCGCCAGCAGCGTAGCGGGGGGACTATACAATGAGCAGTTCTTC. It encodes CASSVAGGLYNEQFF.